These 3 T cell receptor beta chains were sequenced from one sample in a study of T cells after somatic rescue of genetic block. Sequenced by immunoSEQ multiplex PCR; TCRdb stores in-frame clones only, minus some. The data hold some 70,000 clones, with roughly 90% observed a single time. Sequences were obtained from peripheral blood mononuclear cells (PBMCs). All receptors derive from a man aged 30-40 years.

This rearrangement joins TRBV7-6 to TRBJ2-7; the D gene could be TRBD1 or TRBD2 (6 bases each). Germline CDR1 and CDR2: SGHVS and FNYEAQ. V was clipped by 5 bases and J by 3 bases, with 20 bases between them. The CDR3 has 16 residues. CDR3 bases: TGTGCCAGCAGCCCCCACCGGGGGCTTAGGATCTACGAGCAGTACTTC. Protein product: CASSPHRGLRIYEQYF.

The chain joins TRBV4-1 to TRBJ2-1; 9 bases map to TRBD1. The CDR3 consists of 17 residues. V trimming: 3 bases; J trimming: 5 bases; junction bases outside the gene matches: 11. Germline lookup yields CDR1 MGHRA and CDR2 YSYEKL. The CDR3 DNA reads as TGCGCCAGCAGCCAGGGCCCCGGACAGGGGACCCACAATGAGCAGTTCTTC. Translation: CASSQGPGQGTHNEQFF.

This chain connects TRBV10-1 to TRBJ2-3, with 11 bases matching TRBD1. The trim removed 8 bases at V and 1 base at J, leaving 5 bases unmatched. Germline CDR1 WNHNN, CDR2 SYGVQD (reference sequence). This CDR3 is built from 15 residues. CDR3 region: CASFSGQGGTDTQYF. The CDR3 DNA is TGCGCCAGCTTCTCGGGACAGGGGGGCACAGATACGCAGTATTTT.